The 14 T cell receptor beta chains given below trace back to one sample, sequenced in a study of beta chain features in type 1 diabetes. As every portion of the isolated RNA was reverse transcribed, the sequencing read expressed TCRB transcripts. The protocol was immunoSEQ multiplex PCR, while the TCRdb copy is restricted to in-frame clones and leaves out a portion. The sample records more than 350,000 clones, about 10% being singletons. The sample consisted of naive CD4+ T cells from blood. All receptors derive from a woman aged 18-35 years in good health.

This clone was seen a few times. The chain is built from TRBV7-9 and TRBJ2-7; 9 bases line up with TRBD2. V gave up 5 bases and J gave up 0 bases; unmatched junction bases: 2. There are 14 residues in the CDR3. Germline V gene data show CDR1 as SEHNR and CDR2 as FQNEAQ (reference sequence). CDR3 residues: CASSVSGSSYEQYF. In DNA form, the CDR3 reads TGTGCCAGCAGCGTTAGCGGGAGCTCCTACGAGCAGTACTTC.

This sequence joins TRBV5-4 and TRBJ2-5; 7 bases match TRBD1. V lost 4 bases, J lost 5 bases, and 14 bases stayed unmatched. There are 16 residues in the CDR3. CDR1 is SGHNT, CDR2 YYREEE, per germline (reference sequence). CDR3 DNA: TGTGCCAGCAGCACGCCCTCAACAGGGGTTCGGGAGACCCAGTACTTC. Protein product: CASSTPSTGVRETQYF.

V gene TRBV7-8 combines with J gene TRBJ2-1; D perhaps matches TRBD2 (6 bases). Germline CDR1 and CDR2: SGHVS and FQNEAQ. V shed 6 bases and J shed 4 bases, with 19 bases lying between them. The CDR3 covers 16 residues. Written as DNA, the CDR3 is TGTGCCAGCAGGCATCGGAGGGGACGGAGATACAATGAGCAGTTCTTC. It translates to CASRHRRGRRYNEQFF.

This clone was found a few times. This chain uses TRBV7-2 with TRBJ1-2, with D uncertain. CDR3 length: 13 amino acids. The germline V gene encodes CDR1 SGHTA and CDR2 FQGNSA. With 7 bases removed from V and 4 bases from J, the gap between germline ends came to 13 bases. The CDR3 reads CASTPGLGYGYTF. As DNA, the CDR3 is TGTGCCAGCACCCCTGGGTTGGGCTATGGCTACACCTTC.

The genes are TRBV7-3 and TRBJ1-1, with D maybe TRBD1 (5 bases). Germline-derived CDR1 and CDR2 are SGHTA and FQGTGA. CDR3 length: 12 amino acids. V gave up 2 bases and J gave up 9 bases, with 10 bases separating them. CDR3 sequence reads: CASSLGASQAFF. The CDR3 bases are TGTGCCAGCAGCTTAGGGGCCAGCCAAGCTTTCTTT.

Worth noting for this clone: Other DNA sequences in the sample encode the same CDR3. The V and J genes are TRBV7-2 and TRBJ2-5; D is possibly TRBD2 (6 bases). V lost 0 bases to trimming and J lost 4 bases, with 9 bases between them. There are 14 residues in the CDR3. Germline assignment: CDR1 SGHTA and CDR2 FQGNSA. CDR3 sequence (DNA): TGTGCCAGCAGCTTAGCGGGGGGTGGAGAGACCCAGTACTTC. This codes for CASSLAGGGETQYF. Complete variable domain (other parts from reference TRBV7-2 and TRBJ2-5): GAGVSQSPSNKVTEKGKDVELRCDPISGHTALYWYRQSLGQGLEFLIYFQGNSAPDKSGLPSDRFSAERTGGSVSTLTIQRTQQEDSAVYLCASSLAGGGETQYFGPGTRLLVL.

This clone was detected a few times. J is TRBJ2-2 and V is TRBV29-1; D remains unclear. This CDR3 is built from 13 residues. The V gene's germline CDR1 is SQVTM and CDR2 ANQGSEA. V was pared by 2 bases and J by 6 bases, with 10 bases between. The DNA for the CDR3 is TGCAGCGTTGAAAAAAGGCATTCCGGGGAGCTGTTTTTT. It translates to CSVEKRHSGELFF.

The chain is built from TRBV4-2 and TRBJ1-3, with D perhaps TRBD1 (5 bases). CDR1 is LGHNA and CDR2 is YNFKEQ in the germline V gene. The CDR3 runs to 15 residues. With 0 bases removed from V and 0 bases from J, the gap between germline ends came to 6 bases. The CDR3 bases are TGTGCCAGCAGCCAAGAGGGGACCTCTGGAAACACCATATATTTT. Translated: CASSQEGTSGNTIYF.

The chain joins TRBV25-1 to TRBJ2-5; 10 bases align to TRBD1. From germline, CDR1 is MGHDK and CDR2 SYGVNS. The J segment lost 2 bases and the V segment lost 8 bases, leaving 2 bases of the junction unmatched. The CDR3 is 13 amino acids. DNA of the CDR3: TGTGCCAGCGAGGACAGGGGGCAAGAGACCCAGTACTTC. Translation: CASEDRGQETQYF.

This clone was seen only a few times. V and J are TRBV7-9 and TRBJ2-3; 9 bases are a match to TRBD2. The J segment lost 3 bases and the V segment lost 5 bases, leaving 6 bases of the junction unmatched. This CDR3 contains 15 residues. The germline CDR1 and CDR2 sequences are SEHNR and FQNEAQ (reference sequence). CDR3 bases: TGTGCCAGCAGCCCCCGAGGACTAGCGACAGATACGCAGTATTTT. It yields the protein CASSPRGLATDTQYF.

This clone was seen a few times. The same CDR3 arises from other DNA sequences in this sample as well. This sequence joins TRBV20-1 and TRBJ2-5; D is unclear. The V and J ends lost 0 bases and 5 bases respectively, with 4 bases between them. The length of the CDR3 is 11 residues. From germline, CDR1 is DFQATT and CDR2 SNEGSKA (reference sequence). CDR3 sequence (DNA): TGCAGTGCTAGAGAATTGGAGACCCAGTACTTC. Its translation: CSARELETQYF.

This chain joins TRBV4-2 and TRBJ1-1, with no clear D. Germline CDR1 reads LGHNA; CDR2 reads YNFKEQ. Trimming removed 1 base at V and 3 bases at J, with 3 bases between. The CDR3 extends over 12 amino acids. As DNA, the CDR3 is TGTGCCAGCAGCCAAGCTGACACTGAAGCTTTCTTT. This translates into CASSQADTEAFF.

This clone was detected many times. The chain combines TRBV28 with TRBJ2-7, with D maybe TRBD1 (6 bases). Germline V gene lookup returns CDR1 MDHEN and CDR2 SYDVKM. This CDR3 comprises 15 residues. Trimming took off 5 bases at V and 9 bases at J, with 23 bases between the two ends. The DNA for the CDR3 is TGTGCCAGCAGTCGCAAACAGGGCACCCCTATAGGGCAGTACGTC. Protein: CASSRKQGTPIGQYV.

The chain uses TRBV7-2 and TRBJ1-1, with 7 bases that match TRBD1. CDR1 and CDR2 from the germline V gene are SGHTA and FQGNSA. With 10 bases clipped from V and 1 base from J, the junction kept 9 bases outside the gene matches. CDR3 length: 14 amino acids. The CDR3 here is CATNPQGGNTEAFF. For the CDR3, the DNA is TGTGCCACTAACCCTCAGGGGGGGAACACTGAAGCTTTCTTT.